The source of this T cell receptor (beta chain) is a study of identical twins (dated by TCRdb to 2016 to 2018). About the full investigation: To test whether fetal clonotypes persist, this study deep-sequenced TCR alpha and beta repertoires from monozygotic twins, from unrelated adults of various ages, and from cord blood. Replicate twin experiments were performed at different times using different library preparation protocols to rule out contamination. General findings and caveats noted by the study authors: Invariant T cells such as MAIT and iNKT could partly confound zero-insertion analyses, though diverse VJ usage argued against this for most clonotypes. Abundant cord blood beta clonotypes had fewer insertions, young adult naive repertoires showed a similar but weaker trend, and memory repertoires showed no such trend. Compared with coincidental sharing between unrelated individuals, an excess of low generation-probability sequences was observed among out-of-frame TCR alpha sequences shared between twins. Because the same donors could not be followed over many years, the conclusions relied on cross-sectional statistical analysis. A weaker excess of twin sharing was found in beta out-of-frame sequences because the signal-to-noise ratio was lowered by fewer shared sequences. In monozygotic twins, out-of-frame TCR alpha sharing was systematically underestimated by recombination models, although the models agreed with sharing between unrelated individuals.

This clonotype was observed at least ten times. Its antigen is still unknown. No base quality information exists; no much larger clone differs at one position. V and J are trimmed by 4 bases and 2 bases, and the gene matches miss 7 bases of the junction. Taken from cysteine to phenylalanine, the CDR3 has 17 residues. Only CDR3 DNA is held: 51 bases, read in frame from base 1. The CDR1 and CDR2 encoded by the germline V gene are SGHRS and YFSETQ. Every donor was a healthy Caucasian. Three pairs of female monozygotic twins, all aged 18 to 29 years, made up the twin cohort. Positive isolation kits from Invitrogen were used to isolate CD4+ and CD8+ T cell populations. The method behind the library was 5' RACE. Sequenced on an Illumina HiSeq 2000. A universal primer binding site was added through template switching, and the final cDNA carried a unique molecular identifier so that TCR cDNA molecules could be counted accurately. First-strand cDNA for TCR alpha and beta chains was synthesized from specific primers in the conserved constant-segment region. Each cDNA library was double barcoded, with a SMART-Mk sample barcode plus Illumina barcodes, to control for contamination. Two successive PCR steps introduced TruSeq adapter sequences along with Illumina sample barcodes. TCR alpha and beta cDNA libraries were sequenced on the Illumina HiSeq platform with custom primers. The paper's processing steps were these. MiGEC was used to process raw reads and extract unique molecular identifiers, and MiXCR was used to find CDR3 positions. Recombination models were inferred per individual with the repgenHMM and IGoR tools using an EM algorithm. The tcR package in R was used for shared clonotype analysis, with sharing normalized by the product of cloneset sizes. To study raw recombination without the effects of thymic and clonal selection, out-of-frame nonproductive sequences were analyzed. Using fastp trimming at Q25 and MiXCR clonotype assembly, TCRdb reanalyzed the public sequencing data and kept in-frame beta chains. Rows merge per CDR3 protein into single entries with the most common DNA and genes. TCRdb, not the original authors, processed these V and J calls. The sample table holds roughly 260,000 distinct CDR3 sequences, of which about 7.5% were seen once. Under 6.5% of the sample comes from the top ten.

The same data also contributed to another study, on yellow fever vaccine responses in identical twins. The second study, in turn, reports: The authors reported that the T cell response to vaccination in identical twins appeared partly convergent and partly personalized. The study precisely tracked vaccine-responding T cell clones in identical twins.

The clonotype comes from a woman aged 18-29 years in good health. The sequenced sample was CD8+ T cells sorted from blood. The V and J segments used are TRBV5-1 and TRBJ2-6; the central 9 bases match TRBD1. The nucleotides are TGCGCCAGCAGCCACCGGGACAGGGTCCCTGGGGCCAACGTCCTGACTTTC. It specifies CASSHRDRVPGANVLTF.